Presented here are 16 T cell receptor beta chains from one specimen sequenced in a study of T cell responses to AZD1222 COVID-19 vaccine. TCRdb's table, derived via immunoSEQ multiplex PCR, lists solely in-frame clones and lacks some. The data contain about 150,000 clones, 92% of them seen just once; the ten biggest clones take up 1.5% to 2%. This specimen was peripheral blood, taken on day 0 of AZD1222 vaccination. All receptors come from an adult in good health.

In the case of this clone: A clone one base away is much larger, so this may be a read error. Other DNA sequences of this sample code for an identical CDR3. The V and J genes are TRBV6-5 and TRBJ1-1; perhaps TRBD1 as D (5 bases). V lost 2 bases to trimming and J lost 1 base, with 5 bases between them. This CDR3 comprises 13 residues. The germline gives CDR1 MNHEY, CDR2 SVGAGI. The CDR3 DNA sequence: TGTGCCAGCAGTTACGGGGGGAACACTGAAGCTTTCTTT. This sequence encodes CASSYGGNTEAFF.

The chain joins TRBV18 to TRBJ2-7, with D perhaps assigned TRBD1 or TRBD2 (5 bases each). CDR1 is KGHSH and CDR2 is LQKENI in the germline V gene. V was pared by 3 bases and J by 0 bases, with 12 bases between. The CDR3 length is 15 residues. The chain's CDR3 is CASSPFRDPSYEQYF. In nucleotides, the CDR3 is TGTGCCAGCTCACCGTTTAGGGACCCCTCCTACGAGCAGTACTTC.

The chain links TRBV7-2 to TRBJ2-7; D tentatively fits TRBD1 or TRBD2 (5 bases each). The CDR3 totals 16 residues. Germline-derived CDR1 and CDR2 are SGHTA and FQGNSA. V gave up 5 bases and J gave up 5 bases, with 22 bases separating them. CDR3 bases: TGTGCCAGCAGCAGTCCTGGCGGGCTGGGGCGTAACGAGCAGTACTTC. This codes for CASSSPGGLGRNEQYF. The complete variable domain, with remaining parts taken from reference TRBV7-2 and TRBJ2-7, reads GAGVSQSPSNKVTEKGKDVELRCDPISGHTALYWYRQSLGQGLEFLIYFQGNSAPDKSGLPSDRFSAERTGGSVSTLTIQRTQQEDSAVYLCASSSPGGLGRNEQYFGPGTRLTVT.

The chain couples TRBV6-1 to TRBJ1-6; unclear D gene. Per germline, CDR1 MNHNS and CDR2 SASEGT. The CDR3 sequence is 15 residues long. The germline V and J ends were trimmed by 0 bases and 5 bases, with 8 bases remaining between them. The CDR3 nucleotides read TGTGCCAGCAGTGAAGCGGGGATCCATAATTCACCCCTCCACTTT. Amino acids: CASSEAGIHNSPLHF.

This clone has more than one count but fewer than ten. J is TRBJ1-1 and V is TRBV7-2; D uncertain. V was cut by 2 bases and J by 1 base, with 11 bases left in between. The CDR3 covers 15 residues. The germline gives CDR1 SGHTA, CDR2 FQGNSA. This CDR3 reads CASSLRGNWNTEAFF. The CDR3 nucleotides read TGTGCCAGCAGCTTAAGAGGAAATTGGAACACTGAAGCTTTCTTT.

The rearrangement joins TRBV12-5 to TRBJ2-7; 8 bases align to TRBD2. The CDR3 sequence is 14 residues long. With V trimmed by 5 bases and J by 7 bases, 10 bases remained unmatched. Germline V gene sequence: CDR1 LGHNT, CDR2 FRNRAP. The CDR3 bases are TGTGCTAGTGGTCCTGACGGGGGGGCACGGGAGCAGTACTTC. It is translated as CASGPDGGAREQYF.

V is TRBV7-9 and J is TRBJ2-5, with TRBD1 identical over 9 bases. Looked up from germline, CDR1 is SEHNR and CDR2 is FQNEAQ (reference sequence). This CDR3 has 14 amino acids. The junction had 4 bases not matched to a gene; V was cut back by 5 bases and J by 3 bases. The CDR3 nucleotides are TGTGCCAGCAGCCGTACAGGGGGCAAAGAGACCCAGTACTTC. This sequence encodes CASSRTGGKETQYF.

Here the CDR3 reads CASSLDQGYGNTIYF. CDR3 nucleotides: TGCGCCAGCAGCTTGGACCAGGGGTACGGAAACACCATATATTTT. V and J are TRBV5-1 and TRBJ1-3; weak D call: TRBD1 (6 bases). The germline V gene has CDR1 SGHRS and CDR2 YFSETQ. This CDR3 has 15 amino acids. The germline V and J ends were trimmed by 0 bases and 4 bases, with 11 bases remaining between them.

The sample holds one count of this clone. The chain couples TRBV29-1 to TRBJ1-2; D not certain. The CDR3 contains 13 residues. Trimming pared 5 bases from V and 0 bases from J, leaving 10 bases between. CDR1 and CDR2 from the germline V gene are SQVTM and ANQGSEA. The CDR3 region is CSVSTGTNYGYTF. The CDR3 coding sequence is TGCAGCGTTTCCACGGGGACTAACTATGGCTACACCTTC.

This chain joins TRBV5-4 and TRBJ2-2; TRBD1 agrees at 9 bases. The germline gives CDR1 SGHNT, CDR2 YYREEE (reference sequence). V dropped 4 bases and J dropped 5; count of bases not matched to a gene: 6. CDR3 size: 15 residues. The CDR3 sequence is CASSPDRGWTGELFF. DNA of the CDR3: TGTGCCAGCAGCCCGGACAGGGGATGGACCGGGGAGCTGTTTTTT.

V is TRBV6-2 or TRBV6-3 and J is TRBJ2-7, with TRBD1 as a possible D gene (6 bases). V was trimmed by 0 bases and J by 5 bases, leaving 14 bases between them. Germline CDR1 MNHEY, CDR2 SVGEGT. The CDR3 totals 15 residues. CDR3 DNA: TGTGCCAGCAGTTACTCGCCCAGGGGTTCCAACGAGCAGTACTTC. Its translation: CASSYSPRGSNEQYF.

The CDR3 region is CASSSHQGSDTEAFF. Here the CDR3 DNA reads TGCGCCAGCAGCTCTCATCAGGGGTCCGACACTGAAGCTTTCTTT. The chain couples TRBV5-1 to TRBJ1-1; TRBD1 might be the D (6 bases). Trimming cost V 3 bases and J 3 bases, with 15 bases left between them. Germline V CDR1 and CDR2: SGHRS, YFSETQ. The CDR3 contains 15 residues.

The chain joins TRBV6-5 to TRBJ2-7; D not resolved. This CDR3 region has 13 residues. Per germline, CDR1 MNHEY and CDR2 SVGAGI. V dropped 2 bases and J dropped 3 bases, with 8 bases sitting between them. The DNA for the CDR3 is TGTGCCAGCAGTTACGGGCAGAACTACGAGCAGTACTTC. Translated: CASSYGQNYEQYF.

This chain links TRBV7-2 with TRBJ2-5; 8 bases are shared with TRBD1. With 3 bases clipped from V and 10 bases from J, the junction kept 1 base outside the gene matches. The CDR3 length is 11 residues. Germline-derived CDR1 and CDR2 are SGHTA and FQGNSA. CDR3 nucleotides: TGTGCCAGCAGCTTCACAGGGGGCCAGTACTTC. Its protein is CASSFTGGQYF.

V usage is TRBV5-1 and J usage is TRBJ2-1, with 8 nucleotides matching TRBD1. Germline V gene sequence: CDR1 SGHRS, CDR2 YFSETQ. The CDR3 consists of 15 residues. The junction had 0 bases not matched to a gene; V was cut back by 1 base and J by 0 bases. CDR3 coding DNA: TGCGCCAGCAGCTTGACAGGGGGCTCCTACAATGAGCAGTTCTTC. Translating gives CASSLTGGSYNEQFF.

This chain links TRBV3-1 (or the pseudogene TRBV3-2) with TRBJ2-2; perhaps TRBD2 as D (6 bases). V was trimmed by 8 bases and J by 4 bases, leaving 17 bases between them. The CDR3 has 15 residues. Germline CDR1 and CDR2: LGHDT and YNNKEL (reference sequence). The CDR3 DNA reads as TGTGCCAGCGCCGAGAGGAGGGTACCCACCGGGGAGCTGTTTTTT. This sequence encodes CASAERRVPTGELFF.